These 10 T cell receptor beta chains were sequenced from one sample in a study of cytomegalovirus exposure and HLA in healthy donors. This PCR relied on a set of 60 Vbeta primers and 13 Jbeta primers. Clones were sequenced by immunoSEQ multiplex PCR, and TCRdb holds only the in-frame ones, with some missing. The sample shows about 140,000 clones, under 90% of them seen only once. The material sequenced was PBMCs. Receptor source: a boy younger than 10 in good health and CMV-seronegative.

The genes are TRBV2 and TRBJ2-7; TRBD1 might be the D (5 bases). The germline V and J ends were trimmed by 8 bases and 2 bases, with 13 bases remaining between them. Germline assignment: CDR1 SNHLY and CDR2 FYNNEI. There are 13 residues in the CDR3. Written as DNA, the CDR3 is TGTGCCAGCCTCAAGTGGGGCACCTACGAGCAGTACTTC. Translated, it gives CASLKWGTYEQYF.

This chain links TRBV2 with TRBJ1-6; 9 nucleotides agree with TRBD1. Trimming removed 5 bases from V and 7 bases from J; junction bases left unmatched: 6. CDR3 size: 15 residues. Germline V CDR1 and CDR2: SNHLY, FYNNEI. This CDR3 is CASSNTGTGNSPLHF. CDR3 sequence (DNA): TGTGCCAGCAGTAACACCGGGACAGGGAATTCACCCCTCCACTTT.

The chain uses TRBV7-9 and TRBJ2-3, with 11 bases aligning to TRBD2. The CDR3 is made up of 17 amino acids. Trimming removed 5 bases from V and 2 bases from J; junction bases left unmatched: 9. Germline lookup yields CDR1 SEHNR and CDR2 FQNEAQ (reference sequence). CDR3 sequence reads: CASSKDSGGAYTDTQYF. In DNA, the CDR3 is TGTGCCAGCAGCAAAGATAGCGGGGGGGCGTACACAGATACGCAGTATTTT.

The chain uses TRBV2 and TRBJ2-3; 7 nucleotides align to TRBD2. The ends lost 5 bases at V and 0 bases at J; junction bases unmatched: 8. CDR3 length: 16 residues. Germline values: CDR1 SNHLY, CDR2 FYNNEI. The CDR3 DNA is TGTGCCAGCAGTTATACCGGGAGGTCTAGCACAGATACGCAGTATTTT. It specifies CASSYTGRSSTDTQYF.

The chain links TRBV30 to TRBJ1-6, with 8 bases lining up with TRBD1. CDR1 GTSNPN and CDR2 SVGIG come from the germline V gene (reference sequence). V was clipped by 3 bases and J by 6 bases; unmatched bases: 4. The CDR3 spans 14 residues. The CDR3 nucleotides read TGTGCCTGGAGCCCTGGACAGGGTAATTCACCCCTCCACTTT. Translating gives CAWSPGQGNSPLHF.

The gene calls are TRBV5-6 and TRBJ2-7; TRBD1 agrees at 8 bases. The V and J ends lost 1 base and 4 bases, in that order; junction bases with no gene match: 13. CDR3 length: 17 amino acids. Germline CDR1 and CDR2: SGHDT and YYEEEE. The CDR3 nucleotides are TGTGCCAGCAGCTTGTCCTTTGGACAGGGCGTTAGGTACGAGCAGTACTTC. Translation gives CASSLSFGQGVRYEQYF.

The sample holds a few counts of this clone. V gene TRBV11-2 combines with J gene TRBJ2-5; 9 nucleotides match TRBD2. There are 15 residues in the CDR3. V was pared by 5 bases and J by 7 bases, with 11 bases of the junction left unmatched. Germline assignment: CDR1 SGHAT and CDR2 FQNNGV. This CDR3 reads CASSLGGGAGRTQYF. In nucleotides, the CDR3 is TGTGCCAGCAGCCTGGGCGGGGGGGCGGGTAGGACCCAGTACTTC. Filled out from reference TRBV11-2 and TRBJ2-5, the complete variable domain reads EAGVAQSPRYKIIEKRQSVAFWCNPISGHATLYWYQQILGQGPKLLIQFQNNGVVDDSQLPKDRFSAERLKGVDSTLKIQPAKLEDSAVYLCASSLGGGAGRTQYFGPGTRLLVL.

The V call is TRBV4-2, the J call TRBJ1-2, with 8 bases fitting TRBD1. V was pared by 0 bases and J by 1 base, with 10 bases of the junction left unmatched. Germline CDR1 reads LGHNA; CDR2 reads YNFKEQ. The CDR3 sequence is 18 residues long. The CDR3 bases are TGTGCCAGCAGCCAAGATCGGGACAGGCAAACCCTTAACTATGGCTACACCTTC. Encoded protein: CASSQDRDRQTLNYGYTF.

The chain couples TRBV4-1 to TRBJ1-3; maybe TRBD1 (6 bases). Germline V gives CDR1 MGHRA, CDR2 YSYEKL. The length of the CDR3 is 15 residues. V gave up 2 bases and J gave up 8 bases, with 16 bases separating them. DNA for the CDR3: TGCGCCAGCAGCCAATACGGACAGTCGGCAGACACCATATATTTT. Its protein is CASSQYGQSADTIYF.

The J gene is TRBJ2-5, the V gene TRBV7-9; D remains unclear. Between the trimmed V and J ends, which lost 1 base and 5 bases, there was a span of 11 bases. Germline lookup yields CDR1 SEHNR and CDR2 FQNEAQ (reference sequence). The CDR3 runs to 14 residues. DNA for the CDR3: TGTGCCAGCAGCTTAGGGCTCGGGTCGGAGACCCAGTACTTC. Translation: CASSLGLGSETQYF.